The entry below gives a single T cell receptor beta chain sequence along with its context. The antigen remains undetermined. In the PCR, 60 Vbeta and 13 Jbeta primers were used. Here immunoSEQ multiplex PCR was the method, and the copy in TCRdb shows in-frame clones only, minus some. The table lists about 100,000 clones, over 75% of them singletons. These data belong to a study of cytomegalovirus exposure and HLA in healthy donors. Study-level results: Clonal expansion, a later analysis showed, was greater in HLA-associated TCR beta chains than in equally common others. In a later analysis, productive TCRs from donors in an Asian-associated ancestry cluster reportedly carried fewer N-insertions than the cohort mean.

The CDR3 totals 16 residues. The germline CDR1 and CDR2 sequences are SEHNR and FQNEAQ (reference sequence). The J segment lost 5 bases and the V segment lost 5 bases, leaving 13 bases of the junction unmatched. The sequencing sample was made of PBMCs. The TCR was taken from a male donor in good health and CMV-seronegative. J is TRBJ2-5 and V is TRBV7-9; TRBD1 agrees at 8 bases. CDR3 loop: CASSRTSGGEWETQYF. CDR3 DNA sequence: TGTGCCAGCAGCCGTACTTCAGGGGGCGAATGGGAGACCCAGTACTTC.